This TCR beta chain was captured by sequencing in a study of Ad26.COV2.S vaccination and SARS-CoV-2 variants. This CDR3 contains 16 residues. Unmatched junction bases numbered 10, after V lost 4 bases and J lost 7 bases. Germline CDR1 SGHVS, CDR2 FNYEAQ. Sequencing used immunoSEQ multiplex PCR; TCRdb keeps in-frame clones, though not all of them. The top ten clones hold around 11% of a sample with about 350,000 clones, 70% to 90% of them seen once. Described treatment: some 20 received Ad26.COV2.S at low or high dose, single or two shots; roughly five received placebo; per-sample allocation not given. Collection of the samples took place on day 63 after the first injection of vaccine or placebo.

The sequence was obtained from a person between 18 and 65 years old who received the Ad26.COV2.S COVID-19 vaccine or a placebo. This sequence joins TRBV7-6 and TRBJ2-1; 10 nucleotides align to TRBD2. Sequenced here: peripheral blood, sampled in a trial of Ad26.COV2.S vaccine versus placebo. CDR3 sequence: CASSSTASGSLNEQFF. Here the CDR3 DNA reads TGTGCCAGCAGCTCCACCGCTAGCGGGAGTCTGAATGAGCAGTTCTTC.